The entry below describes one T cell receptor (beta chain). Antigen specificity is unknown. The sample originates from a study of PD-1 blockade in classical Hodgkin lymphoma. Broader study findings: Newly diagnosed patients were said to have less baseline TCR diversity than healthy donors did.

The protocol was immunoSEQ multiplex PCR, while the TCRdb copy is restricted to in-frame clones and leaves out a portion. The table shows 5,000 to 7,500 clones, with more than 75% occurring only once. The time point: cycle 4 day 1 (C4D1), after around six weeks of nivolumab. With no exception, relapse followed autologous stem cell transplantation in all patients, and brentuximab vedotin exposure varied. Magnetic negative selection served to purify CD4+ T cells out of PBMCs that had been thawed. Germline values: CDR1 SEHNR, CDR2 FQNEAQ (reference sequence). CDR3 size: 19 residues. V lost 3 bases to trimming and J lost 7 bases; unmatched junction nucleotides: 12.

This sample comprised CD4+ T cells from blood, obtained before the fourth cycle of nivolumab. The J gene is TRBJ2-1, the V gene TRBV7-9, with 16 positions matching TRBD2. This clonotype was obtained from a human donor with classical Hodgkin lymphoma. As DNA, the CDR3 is TGTGCCAGCAGCTTGGGGGGACTAGCGGGAGGGCCTCGTATGAATGAGCAGTTCTTC. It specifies CASSLGGLAGGPRMNEQFF.